The 9 T cell receptor beta chains below were found in one sample sequenced in a study of blood T cell repertoires in COVID-19. Repertoires were generated with immunoSEQ multiplex PCR, while TCRdb's copy carries only in-frame clones and drops some. The repertoire holds hundreds of thousands of clones, around 92% seen once, with about 3% in the top ten. Sequences were obtained from peripheral blood. These receptors came from a woman aged 25 to 39 with COVID-19, enrolled during active disease.

V usage is TRBV3-1 (or the pseudogene TRBV3-2) and J usage is TRBJ1-2; tentative D call: TRBD1 (6 bases). V lost 0 bases and J 8 bases, leaving 19 bases between the germline ends. This CDR3 has 16 residues. Germline CDR1 LGHDT, CDR2 YNNKEL (reference sequence). In nucleotides, the CDR3 is TGTGCCAGCAGCCAAGAAAAGGGAAGACAGGCAGGGGGCTACACCTTC. As protein: CASSQEKGRQAGGYTF.

The chain is built from TRBV27 and TRBJ2-6; D is ambiguous. The V gene's germline CDR1 is MNHEY and CDR2 SMNVEV (reference sequence). The CDR3 extends over 17 amino acids. Trimming cost V 5 bases and J 0 bases, with 14 bases left between them. For the CDR3, the DNA is TGTGCCAGCAGTCTGGTCCATATTAGCTCTGGGGCCAACGTCCTGACTTTC. This translates into CASSLVHISSGANVLTF. Together with reference TRBV27 and TRBJ2-6, the CDR3 gives the full variable domain: EAQVTQNPRYLITVTGKKLTVTCSQNMNHEYMSWYRQDPGLGLRQIYYSMNVEVTDKGDVPEGYKVSRKEKRNFPLILESPSPNQTSLYFCASSLVHISSGANVLTFGAGSRLTVL.

The chain carries TRBV10-3 and TRBJ2-2; 8 bases are shared with TRBD1. This CDR3 region has 14 residues. J was trimmed by 2 bases and V by 10 bases; bases with no gene match: 6. Germline V gene lookup returns CDR1 ENHRY and CDR2 SYGVKD. CDR3 coding DNA: TGTGCCAACGCGCAGGGGGCAAACACCGGGGAGCTGTTTTTT. Its translation is CANAQGANTGELFF.

The chain combines TRBV30 with TRBJ2-3; 9 bases align to TRBD1. V shed 5 bases and J 8 bases; nucleotides not matched to a gene: 17. Per the germline V gene, CDR1 is GTSNPN and CDR2 is SVGIG (reference sequence). This CDR3 has 16 amino acids. The CDR3 bases are TGTGCCTGGGAGAGAGAGGACAGGGGATTCTTAGGTACGCAGTATTTT. Translation: CAWEREDRGFLGTQYF. Complete variable domain (other parts from reference TRBV30 and TRBJ2-3): SQTIHQWPATLVQPVGSPLSLECTVEGTSNPNLYWYRQAAGRGLQLLFYSVGIGQISSEVPQNLSASRPQDRQFILSSKKLLLSDSGFYLCAWEREDRGFLGTQYFGPGTRLTVL.

V usage is TRBV5-1 and J usage is TRBJ2-1; 7 bases are shared with TRBD2. This CDR3 comprises 16 residues. The germline V gene encodes CDR1 SGHRS and CDR2 YFSETQ. Unmatched junction bases numbered 13, after V lost 3 bases and J lost 7 bases. The CDR3 nucleotides are TGCGCCAGCAGCTCACTAGCGCAAAGTATGGGGAATGAGCAGTTCTTC. Its protein product is CASSSLAQSMGNEQFF.

The rearrangement uses TRBV13 and TRBJ2-1; 7 nucleotides align to TRBD1. After removal of 4 bases from V and 0 bases from J, the junction contained 6 bases not matched to a gene. The V gene's germline CDR1 is PRHDT and CDR2 FYEKMQ (reference sequence). This CDR3 has 16 amino acids. This CDR3 is CASSSLDRDSYNEQFF. DNA for the CDR3: TGTGCCAGCAGCTCCTTAGACAGGGACTCCTACAATGAGCAGTTCTTC.

The chain recombines TRBV6-2 or TRBV6-3 with TRBJ2-6; 9 bases match TRBD1. The CDR3 has 20 amino acids. The junction had 17 bases not matched to a gene; V was cut back by 5 bases and J by 3 bases. Germline lookup yields CDR1 MNHEY and CDR2 SVGEGT. The CDR3 DNA reads as TGTGCCAGCAGTAAAACACCGGGACAGGGTCGGGTTGGTGGGGCCAACGTCCTGACTTTC. This codes for CASSKTPGQGRVGGANVLTF.

A few counts support this clone. V and J are TRBV7-2 and TRBJ1-1; D is undetermined. This CDR3 is 15 amino acids long. V lost 8 bases, J lost 2 bases, and 18 bases lay in between. CDR1 is SGHTA and CDR2 is FQGNSA in the germline V gene. In nucleotides, the CDR3 is TGTGCCAGCTCGTGGCGGAGAGAGGGCAACACTGAAGCTTTCTTT. This encodes CASSWRREGNTEAFF.

This clone was found once. The CDR3 DNA follows: TGTGCCAGCAGCTCCTCGACAGGGACGAATGGCTACACCTTC. Translating it yields CASSSSTGTNGYTF. V usage is TRBV7-9 and J usage is TRBJ1-2, with TRBD1 matching 7 bases. Trimming removed 4 bases from V and 6 bases from J; junction bases left unmatched: 8. CDR3 length: 14 residues. The germline V gene encodes CDR1 SEHNR and CDR2 FQNEAQ (reference sequence).